These 27 T cell receptor beta chains share one sample of origin, sequenced in a study of cytomegalovirus exposure and HLA in healthy donors. Researchers ran the PCR with 60 Vbeta and 13 Jbeta primers. Profiling relied on immunoSEQ multiplex PCR, and the TCRdb table lists in-frame clones only, not all of them. Of about 120,000 clones in the sample, over 65% were seen once. Material: PBMCs. These TCRs come from a man aged 25-45 years in good health and CMV-seropositive.

The chain joins TRBV25-1 to TRBJ1-3; D is unclear. CDR1 and CDR2 (germline): MGHDK, SYGVNS. V lost 5 bases, J lost 0 bases, and 8 bases lay in between. This CDR3 contains 14 residues. Here the CDR3 reads CASSSVGSGNTIYF. The DNA for the CDR3 is TGTGCCAGCAGTTCGGTCGGCTCTGGAAACACCATATATTTT.

J is TRBJ2-7 and V is TRBV4-1; the D gene is possibly TRBD1 (6 bases). CDR1 is MGHRA, CDR2 YSYEKL, per germline. Trimming removed 2 bases at V and 2 bases at J, with 19 bases between. The CDR3 is 17 residues long. In DNA, the CDR3 is TGCGCCAGCAGCCAACCTCCATCGACAGGAAACACCTACGAGCAGTACTTC. This encodes CASSQPPSTGNTYEQYF.

The chain joins TRBV4-2 to TRBJ1-2; weak D call: TRBD1 (6 bases). CDR3 size: 14 residues. Trimming took off 6 bases at V and 3 bases at J, with 14 bases between the two ends. In germline, CDR1 is LGHNA, CDR2 YNFKEQ. Here the CDR3 reads CASRTGQGDYGYTF. The CDR3 DNA follows: TGTGCCAGCAGAACAGGGCAAGGGGACTATGGCTACACCTTC.

The V call is TRBV19, the J call TRBJ1-4, with D possibly TRBD1 on 6 matching bases. The V end lost 5 bases, the J end lost 7 bases, and 17 bases lay between the germline ends. The CDR3 extends over 15 amino acids. Germline V gene lookup returns CDR1 LNHDA and CDR2 SQIVND (reference sequence). The CDR3 loop is CASSPSYGGREKLFF. CDR3 DNA sequence: TGTGCCAGTAGTCCAAGTTACGGGGGGCGTGAAAAACTGTTTTTT.

The chain couples TRBV27 to TRBJ2-1; the match to TRBD2 covers 10 bases. Germline values: CDR1 MNHEY, CDR2 SMNVEV (reference sequence). V lost 8 bases, J lost 9 bases, and 4 bases stayed unmatched. The CDR3 contains 12 residues. This chain's CDR3 is CASGLAASEQFF. CDR3 DNA sequence: TGTGCCAGCGGACTAGCGGCCTCTGAGCAGTTCTTC.

The V call is TRBV28, the J call TRBJ2-7; D might be TRBD1 (7 bases). CDR3 length equals 15 residues. Germline-derived CDR1 and CDR2 are MDHEN and SYDVKM. V dropped 10 bases and J dropped 1 base, with 20 bases sitting between them. The CDR3 reads CATKLGGQRSYEQYF. As DNA, the CDR3 is TGTGCCACCAAGTTGGGGGGACAGCGATCCTACGAGCAGTACTTC.

The CDR3 protein is CASSLLRGGYDQPQHF. As DNA, the CDR3 is TGTGCCAGCAGCTTGCTTCGAGGGGGCTACGATCAGCCCCAGCATTTT. The chain joins TRBV5-5 to TRBJ1-5; TRBD1 aligns across 7 bases. With V trimmed by 1 base and J by 5 bases, 9 bases remained unmatched. The CDR3 runs 16 residues. Germline V CDR1 and CDR2: SGHKS, YYEKEE (reference sequence).

In this sample, this clone turned up a few times. The J gene is TRBJ2-5, the V gene TRBV28; no clear D. V gave up 3 bases and J gave up 1 base, with 15 bases separating them. The CDR3 has 16 amino acids. The germline V gene encodes CDR1 MDHEN and CDR2 SYDVKM. CDR3 DNA: TGTGCCAGCAGTTTTGGCTCTTTTGTGGTCCAAGAGACCCAGTACTTC. Translation: CASSFGSFVVQETQYF.

The V and J genes are TRBV4-3 and TRBJ2-2, with TRBD1 matching 8 bases. Germline assignment: CDR1 LGHNA and CDR2 YSLEER. Germline trimming cut 4 bases from V and 1 base from J; bases unmatched to any gene: 5. The CDR3 is 16 amino acids. CDR3 nucleotides: TGCGCCAGCAGCCGATACGGGACAGGGAACACCGGGGAGCTGTTTTTT. Protein product: CASSRYGTGNTGELFF.

The chain uses TRBV10-2 and TRBJ1-5, with 10 positions matching TRBD1. Germline V gene sequence: CDR1 WSHSY, CDR2 SAAADI. V dropped 8 bases and J dropped 5; count of bases not matched to a gene: 6. The CDR3 contains 14 residues. CDR3 bases: TGCGCCAGCTCAAGACAGGGGGCAGATCAGCCCCAGCATTTT. Residues: CASSRQGADQPQHF.

CDR3 region: CASSSWRSEAFF. Here the CDR3 DNA reads TGTGCCAGCAGCTCGTGGCGGAGTGAAGCTTTCTTT. The V gene is TRBV5-8, the J gene TRBJ1-1; D remains unclear. The CDR3 covers 12 residues. The V end was cut by 3 bases, the J end by 7 bases, with 10 bases between. From germline, CDR1 is SGHTS and CDR2 YDEGEE.

The chain combines TRBV27 with TRBJ2-1; 9 nucleotides align to TRBD2. CDR3 length equals 15 residues. The ends lost 7 bases at V and 8 bases at J; junction bases unmatched: 12. CDR1 MNHEY and CDR2 SMNVEV come from the germline V gene (reference sequence). Here the CDR3 reads CASTSTHSGSDEQFF. The CDR3 DNA reads TGTGCCAGCACTTCGACTCATAGCGGGAGCGATGAGCAGTTCTTC.

The chain carries TRBV11-2 and TRBJ2-7; D is unresolved. The CDR3 has 14 residues. The V gene's germline CDR1 is SGHAT and CDR2 FQNNGV. V lost 8 bases and J lost 3, with 17 bases in between. The CDR3 spells CASENQSADYEQYF. DNA of the CDR3: TGTGCCAGCGAAAACCAGAGCGCGGACTACGAGCAGTACTTC.

In the case of this clone: The CDR3 does not close with the conserved phenylalanine or tryptophan, likely indicating a read error. The limits of the CDR3 on the DNA are not certain, so only TCRdb's listed CDR3 is given. The chain recombines TRBV6-5 with TRBJ1-3; TRBD1 is the table's D call, not checked against the DNA. The CDR3 is made up of 8 amino acids, end residues included. From germline, CDR1 is MNHEY and CDR2 SVGAGI. This CDR3 is CAGPGQAR.

The chain uses TRBV4-3 and TRBJ2-7, with 8 bases matching TRBD2. Germline CDR1 is LGHNA and CDR2 is YSLEER. V lost 1 base, J lost 4 bases, and 6 bases stayed unmatched. The CDR3 is 15 residues long. In DNA form, the CDR3 reads TGCGCCAGCAGCCAAGGATCTAGCGGGCCTTACGAGCAGTACTTC. It specifies CASSQGSSGPYEQYF.

The rearrangement uses TRBV27 and TRBJ2-1; D uncertain. Between the trimmed V and J ends, which lost 0 bases and 2 bases, there was a span of 11 bases. Germline V lookup: CDR1 MNHEY, CDR2 SMNVEV (reference sequence). This CDR3 spans 16 amino acids. This CDR3 reads CASSLSLRRPYNEQFF. The CDR3 DNA reads as TGTGCCAGCAGTTTATCGCTCAGGCGACCCTACAATGAGCAGTTCTTC.

The chain employs TRBV19 and TRBJ1-3; D possibly corresponds to TRBD1 (6 bases). Trimming took off 6 bases at V and 4 bases at J, with 10 bases between the two ends. CDR3 size: 13 residues. CDR1 is LNHDA, CDR2 SQIVND, per germline (reference sequence). Here the CDR3 DNA reads TGTGCCAGTAGGTGGGGGCCGGGAAACACCATATATTTT. It yields the protein CASRWGPGNTIYF.

The rearrangement joins TRBV6-1 to TRBJ1-2; tentative D call: TRBD1 (6 bases). V was cut by 7 bases and J by 2 bases, with 17 bases left in between. Germline V lookup: CDR1 MNHNS, CDR2 SASEGT. This CDR3 has 15 residues. CDR3 nucleotide sequence: TGTGCCAGCACCTCGAGGGGGGGCGGAAACTATGGCTACACCTTC. Protein sequence: CASTSRGGGNYGYTF.

This clone was counted between two and nine times. The chain carries TRBV6-1 and TRBJ1-5; D call uncertain. Trimming took 7 bases from V and 0 from J, leaving 10 bases between them. Germline V lookup: CDR1 MNHNS, CDR2 SASEGT. The CDR3 contains 14 residues. The CDR3 region has the DNA TGTGCCAGCAACCCCAGGATTAGCAATCAGCCCCAGCATTTT. Amino acid sequence: CASNPRISNQPQHF.

The rearrangement uses TRBV6-5 and TRBJ1-2, with no clear D. This CDR3 is built from 13 residues. CDR1 and CDR2 from the germline V gene are MNHEY and SVGAGI. Trimming cost V 5 bases and J 6 bases, with 13 bases left between them. For the CDR3, the DNA is TGTGCCAGCAGTCGACAACGATCGGATGGCTACACCTTC. Protein: CASSRQRSDGYTF.

The V gene is TRBV5-5, the J gene TRBJ1-4, with D possibly TRBD1 on 5 matching bases. The CDR3 covers 14 residues. V lost 4 bases and J 5 bases, leaving 12 bases between the germline ends. The germline gives CDR1 SGHKS, CDR2 YYEKEE (reference sequence). In DNA, the CDR3 is TGTGCCAGCAGCCAAGTAGGGGTGAATGAAAAACTGTTTTTT. Its protein is CASSQVGVNEKLFF.

The J gene is TRBJ2-1, the V gene TRBV19; D might be TRBD1 (6 bases). The CDR3 runs 15 residues. Germline lookup yields CDR1 LNHDA and CDR2 SQIVND (reference sequence). The germline V and J ends were trimmed by 1 base and 8 bases, with 15 bases remaining between them. The CDR3 is CASSIARGRGDEQFF. DNA for the CDR3: TGTGCCAGTAGTATAGCCCGGGGCAGGGGAGATGAGCAGTTCTTC.

The chain combines TRBV5-4 with TRBJ2-7, with D maybe TRBD2 (5 bases). The CDR3 loop spans 16 amino acids. V was shortened by 6 bases and J by 1 base, with 20 bases between the two germline ends. Per the germline V gene, CDR1 is SGHNT and CDR2 is YYREEE (reference sequence). In DNA form, the CDR3 reads TGTGCCAGCACCAATTCGAAAGGGAGCGCATCCTACGAGCAGTACTTC. Its translation: CASTNSKGSASYEQYF.

J is TRBJ2-7 and V is TRBV27; the match to TRBD2 covers 8 bases. Germline V gives CDR1 MNHEY, CDR2 SMNVEV (reference sequence). CDR3 length equals 15 residues. Trimming cost V 4 bases and J 2 bases; bases outside gene matches: 7. This CDR3 reads CASSSLADPTYEQYF. CDR3 coding DNA: TGTGCCAGCAGTTCACTAGCGGATCCAACCTACGAGCAGTACTTC.

The chain has TRBV9 and TRBJ2-1; no clear D gene. CDR1 and CDR2 (germline): SGDLS, YYNGEE. The V and J ends lost 3 bases and 9 bases respectively, with 4 bases between them. CDR3 length equals 10 residues. In DNA form, the CDR3 reads TGTGCCAGCAGCGGAGCTGAGCAGTTCTTC. Encoded protein: CASSGAEQFF.

This chain links TRBV15 with TRBJ2-1; TRBD2 aligns across 12 bases. The CDR3 runs to 16 residues. V trimming: 3 bases; J trimming: 3 bases; junction bases outside the gene matches: 3. Germline CDR1 LNHNV, CDR2 YYDKDF (reference sequence). CDR3 sequence (DNA): TGTGCCACCAGCAGCCAGGGACTAGCGGGCTACAATGAGCAGTTCTTC. Translated, it gives CATSSQGLAGYNEQFF.

The chain has TRBV9 and TRBJ1-2, with a possible D match to TRBD1 (6 bases). V was clipped by 6 bases and J by 2 bases, with 14 bases between them. Germline CDR1 is SGDLS and CDR2 is YYNGEE. This CDR3 has 14 residues. As DNA, the CDR3 is TGTGCCAGCACGCGGGCGCAGGGGAACTATGGCTACACCTTC. Translated, it gives CASTRAQGNYGYTF.